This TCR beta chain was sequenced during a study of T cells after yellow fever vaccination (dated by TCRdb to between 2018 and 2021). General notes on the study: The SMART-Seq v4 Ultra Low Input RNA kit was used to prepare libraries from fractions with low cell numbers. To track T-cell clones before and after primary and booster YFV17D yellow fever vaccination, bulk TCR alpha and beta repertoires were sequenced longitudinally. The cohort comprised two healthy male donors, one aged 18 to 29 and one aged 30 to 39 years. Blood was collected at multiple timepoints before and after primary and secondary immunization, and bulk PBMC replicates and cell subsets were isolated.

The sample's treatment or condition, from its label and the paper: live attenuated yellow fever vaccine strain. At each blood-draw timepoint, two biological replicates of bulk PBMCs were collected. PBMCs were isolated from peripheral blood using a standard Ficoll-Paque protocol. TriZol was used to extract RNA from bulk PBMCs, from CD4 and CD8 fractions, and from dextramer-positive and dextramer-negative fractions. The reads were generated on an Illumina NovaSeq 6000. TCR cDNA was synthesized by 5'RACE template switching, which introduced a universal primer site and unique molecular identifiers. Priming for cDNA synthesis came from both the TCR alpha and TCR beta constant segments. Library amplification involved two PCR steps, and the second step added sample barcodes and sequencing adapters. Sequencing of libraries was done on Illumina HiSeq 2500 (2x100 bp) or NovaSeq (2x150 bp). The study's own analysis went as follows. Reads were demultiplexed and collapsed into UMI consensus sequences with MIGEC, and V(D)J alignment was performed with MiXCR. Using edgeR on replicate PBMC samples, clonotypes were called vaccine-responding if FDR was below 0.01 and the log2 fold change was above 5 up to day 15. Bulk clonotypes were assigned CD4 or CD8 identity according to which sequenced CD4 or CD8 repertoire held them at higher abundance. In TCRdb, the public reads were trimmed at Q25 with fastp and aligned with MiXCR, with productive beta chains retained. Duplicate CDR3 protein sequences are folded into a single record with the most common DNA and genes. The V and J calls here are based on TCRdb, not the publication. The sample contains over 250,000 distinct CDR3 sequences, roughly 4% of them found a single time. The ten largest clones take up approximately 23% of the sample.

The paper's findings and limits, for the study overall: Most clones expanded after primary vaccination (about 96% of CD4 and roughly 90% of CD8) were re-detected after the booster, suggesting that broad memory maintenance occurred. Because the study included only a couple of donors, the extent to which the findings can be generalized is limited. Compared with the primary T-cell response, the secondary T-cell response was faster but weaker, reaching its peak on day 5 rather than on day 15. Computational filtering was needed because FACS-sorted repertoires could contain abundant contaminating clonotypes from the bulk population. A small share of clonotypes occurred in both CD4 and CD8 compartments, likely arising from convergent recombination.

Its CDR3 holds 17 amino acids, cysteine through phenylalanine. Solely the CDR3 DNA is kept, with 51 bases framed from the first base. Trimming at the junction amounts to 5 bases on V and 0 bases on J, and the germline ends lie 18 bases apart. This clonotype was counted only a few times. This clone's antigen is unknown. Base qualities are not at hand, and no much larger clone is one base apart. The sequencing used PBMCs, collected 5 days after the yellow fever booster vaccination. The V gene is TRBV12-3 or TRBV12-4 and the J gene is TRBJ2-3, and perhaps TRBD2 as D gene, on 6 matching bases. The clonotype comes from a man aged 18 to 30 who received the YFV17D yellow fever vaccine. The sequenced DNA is TGTGCCAGCAGTCCCAGGATCGCGCGGGGTAGCACAGATACGCAGTATTTT. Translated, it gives CASSPRIARGSTDTQYF.